These 10 T cell receptor beta chains were sequenced from one sample in a study of shared T cell receptors in the human thymus. Using immunoSEQ multiplex PCR, the repertoire was profiled, and TCRdb retains in-frame clones only, with some absent. The table shows hundreds of thousands of clones, with over 75% occurring only once. This sample also appeared in a second study, on human thymus T cells.

The sample was thymocytes. These receptors all come from a boy less than two years old with a congenital heart defect.

This clone was observed once. This chain joins TRBV19 and TRBJ2-5, with TRBD2 matching over 7 bases. The junction had 8 bases not matched to a gene; V was cut back by 7 bases and J by 3 bases. The germline V gene has CDR1 LNHDA and CDR2 SQIVND (reference sequence). The CDR3 runs 14 residues. CDR3 nucleotides: TGTGCCAGTATTAGGGAGCGGGAAGAAGAGACCCAGTACTTC. Translation gives CASIREREEETQYF.

This chain connects TRBV10-3 to TRBJ2-7; TRBD1 agrees at 7 bases. Germline trimming cut 10 bases from V and 2 bases from J; bases unmatched to any gene: 5. There are 12 residues in the CDR3. The germline CDR1 and CDR2 sequences are ENHRY and SYGVKD. CDR3 loop: CATGQKAYEQYF. As DNA, the CDR3 is TGTGCCACGGGACAGAAAGCCTACGAGCAGTACTTC.

V usage is TRBV4-3 and J usage is TRBJ2-5, with TRBD1 matching 7 bases. The junction had 6 bases not matched to a gene; V was cut back by 0 bases and J by 2 bases. The CDR3 has 16 residues. Germline CDR1 and CDR2: LGHNA and YSLEER. Here the CDR3 DNA reads TGCGCCAGCAGCCAAGATGTCCAGGGGGATCAAGAGACCCAGTACTTC. This sequence encodes CASSQDVQGDQETQYF.

V gene TRBV6-1 combines with J gene TRBJ2-1, with D perhaps matching TRBD2 (5 bases). V lost 6 bases to trimming and J lost 8 bases, with 11 bases between them. The germline CDR1 and CDR2 sequences are MNHNS and SASEGT. This CDR3 is built from 12 residues. CDR3 sequence: CASRAKGDEQFF. The DNA of the CDR3 is TGTGCCAGCAGAGCGAAGGGAGATGAGCAGTTCTTC.

The gene calls are TRBV19 and TRBJ2-1; 7 bases line up with TRBD2. This CDR3 region has 17 residues. J lost 1 base, V lost 5 bases, and 11 bases had no gene match. Per the germline V gene, CDR1 is LNHDA and CDR2 is SQIVND (reference sequence). The CDR3 sequence: CASSPQARGVSYNEQFF. The CDR3 DNA is TGTGCCAGTAGTCCCCAAGCACGGGGGGTGTCCTACAATGAGCAGTTCTTC.

This clone was picked up one time. This chain links TRBV10-3 with TRBJ2-6, with 9 bases fitting TRBD2. Per germline, CDR1 ENHRY and CDR2 SYGVKD. The CDR3 contains 19 residues. V lost 4 bases, J lost 2 bases, and 12 bases stayed unmatched. The CDR3 loop reads CAISGDRIAGDPGANVLTF. The DNA for the CDR3 is TGTGCCATCAGTGGCGATCGGATAGCGGGAGACCCTGGGGCCAACGTCCTGACTTTC.

CDR3 region: CASSYSGQLSYEQYF. Here the CDR3 DNA reads TGTGCCAGCAGTTACTCGGGCCAGTTGTCCTACGAGCAGTACTTC. The V call is TRBV6-6, the J call TRBJ2-7; unclear D gene. The germline V gene encodes CDR1 MNHNY and CDR2 SVGAGI (reference sequence). The CDR3 contains 15 residues. The V end was cut by 0 bases, the J end by 1 base, with 10 bases between.

The chain joins TRBV5-1 to TRBJ1-1; 8 bases line up with TRBD1. Losses at the gene ends were 0 bases for V and 0 bases for J; bases not matched to a gene: 10. Germline V gene lookup returns CDR1 SGHRS and CDR2 YFSETQ. This CDR3 region has 18 residues. The CDR3 is CASSLDTGTGFLNTEAFF. CDR3 nucleotide sequence: TGCGCCAGCAGCTTGGATACCGGGACAGGCTTTTTGAACACTGAAGCTTTCTTT.

The gene calls are TRBV7-9 and TRBJ1-6; D remains unclear. Trimming took 3 bases from V and 4 from J, leaving 13 bases between them. The CDR3 is 16 residues long. Germline V CDR1 and CDR2: SEHNR, FQNEAQ (reference sequence). The CDR3 loop is CASSFSPRGYNSPLHF. The CDR3, as DNA: TGTGCCAGCAGCTTCTCCCCCCGGGGATATAATTCACCCCTCCACTTT.

This rearrangement joins TRBV4-3 to TRBJ2-2; D unclear. Looked up from germline, CDR1 is LGHNA and CDR2 is YSLEER. The CDR3 loop spans 16 amino acids. V was pared by 5 bases and J by 0 bases, with 13 bases between. Here the CDR3 DNA reads TGCGCCAGCAGCTTCCGGGTAGCAGCGAACACCGGGGAGCTGTTTTTT. Its translation is CASSFRVAANTGELFF.